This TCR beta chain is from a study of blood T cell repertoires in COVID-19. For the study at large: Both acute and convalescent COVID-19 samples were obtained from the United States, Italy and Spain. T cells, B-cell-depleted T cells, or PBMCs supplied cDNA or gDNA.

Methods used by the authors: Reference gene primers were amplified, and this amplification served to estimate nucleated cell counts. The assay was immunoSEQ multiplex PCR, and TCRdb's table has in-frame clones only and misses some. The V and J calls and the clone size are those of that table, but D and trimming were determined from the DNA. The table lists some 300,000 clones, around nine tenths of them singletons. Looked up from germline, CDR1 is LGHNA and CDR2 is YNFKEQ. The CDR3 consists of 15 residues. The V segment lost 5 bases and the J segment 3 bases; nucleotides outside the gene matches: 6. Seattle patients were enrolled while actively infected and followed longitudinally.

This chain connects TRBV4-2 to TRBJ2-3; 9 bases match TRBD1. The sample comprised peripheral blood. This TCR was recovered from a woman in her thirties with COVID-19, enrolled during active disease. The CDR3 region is CASSRRQGGTDTQYF. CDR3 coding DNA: TGTGCCAGCAGCAGAAGACAGGGGGGGACAGATACGCAGTATTTT.